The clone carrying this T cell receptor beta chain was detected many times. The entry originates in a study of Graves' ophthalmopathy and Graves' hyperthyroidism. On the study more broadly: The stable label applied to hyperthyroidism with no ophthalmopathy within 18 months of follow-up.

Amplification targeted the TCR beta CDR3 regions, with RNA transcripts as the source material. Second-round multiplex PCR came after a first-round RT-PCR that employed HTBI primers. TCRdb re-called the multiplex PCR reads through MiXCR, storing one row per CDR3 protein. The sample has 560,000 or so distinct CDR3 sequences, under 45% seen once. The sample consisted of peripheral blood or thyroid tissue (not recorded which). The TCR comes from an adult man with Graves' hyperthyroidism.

The CDR3 is CASSSPGLDTEAFF. For the CDR3, the DNA is TGTGCCAGCAGCTCCCCGGGGTTGGACACTGAAGCTTTCTTT. V and J are TRBV7-2 and TRBJ1-1; D not resolved. The ends were cut back, 4 bases at V and 3 bases at J, with 12 bases in the middle. The CDR3 totals 14 residues. CDR1 and CDR2 (germline): SGHTA, FQGNSA.